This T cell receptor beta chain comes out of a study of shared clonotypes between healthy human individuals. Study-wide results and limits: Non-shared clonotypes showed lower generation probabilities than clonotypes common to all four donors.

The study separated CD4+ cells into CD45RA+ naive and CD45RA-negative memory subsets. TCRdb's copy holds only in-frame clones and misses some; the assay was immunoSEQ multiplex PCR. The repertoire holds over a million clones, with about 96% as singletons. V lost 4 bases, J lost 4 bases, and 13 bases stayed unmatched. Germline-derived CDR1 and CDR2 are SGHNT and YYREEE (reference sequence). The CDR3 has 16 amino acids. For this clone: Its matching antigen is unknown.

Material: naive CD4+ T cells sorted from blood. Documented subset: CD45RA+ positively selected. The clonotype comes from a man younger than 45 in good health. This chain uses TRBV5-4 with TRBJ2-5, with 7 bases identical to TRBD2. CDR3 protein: CASSLGGGRGGETQYF. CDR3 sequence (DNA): TGTGCCAGCAGCCTAGGAGGAGGGAGGGGTGGAGAGACCCAGTACTTC.